Listed below are T cell receptor beta chains from one sample, sequenced in a study of shared clonotypes between healthy human individuals. The repertoire was sequenced with immunoSEQ multiplex PCR; TCRdb's copy has only in-frame clones and lacks some. The sample yields around 1.1 million clones, 78% seen once. The sequencing sample was made of memory CD4+ T cells from PBMCs. These receptors all come from a man younger than 35 in good health. Some clones in this sample may be carry-over from other donors' samples. The CDR3 runs from the conserved cysteine through the conserved F or W. D genes are given only for firm matches. Clone size is shown for a subset of rows, as once, few, many or a class of expanded clone.

CDR3 length,J gene,D gene,clone size,V gene,CDR3 DNA,CDR3 protein
14,TRBJ2-3,-,-,TRBV29-1,TGCAGCGTTCCCCCCGAAGACTCAACAGATACGCAGTATTTT,CSVPPEDSTDTQYF
15,TRBJ2-7,TRBD2,-,TRBV18,TGTGCCAGCTCACCGGAGGCGGGAGGGATAGGGGAGCAGTACTTC,CASSPEAGGIGEQYF
12,TRBJ2-1,-,-,TRBV11-3,TGTGCCAGCAGCCCAGGGGTTGGGAGAGCGTTCTTC,CASSPGVGRAFF
15,TRBJ2-1,-,-,TRBV9,TGTGCCAGCACCGTCGGCGGAAGCTCCTACAATGAGCAGTTCTTC,CASTVGGSSYNEQFF
16,TRBJ2-1,TRBD2,-,TRBV19,TGTGCCAGTAGTAAGGGTAGCGGGGCTTCCTACAATGAGCAGTTCTTC,CASSKGSGASYNEQFF
15,TRBJ2-7,-,once,TRBV4-1,TGCGCCAGCAGCCAACCAGCGGCCCGCTCCTACGAGCAGTACTTC,CASSQPAARSYEQYF
14,TRBJ2-1,-,-,TRBV18,TGTGCCAGCTCCCCCCAGTTGGGGTTTGAGGAGCAGTTCTTC,CASSPQLGFEEQFF
15,TRBJ2-3,TRBD2,-,TRBV18,TGTGCCAGCTCACCGACTAGCGGGGACACAGATACGCAGTATTTT,CASSPTSGDTDTQYF
13,TRBJ1-3,TRBD1,few,TRBV2,TGTGCCAGCAGTGGGACAGGGGTTGACACCATATATTTT,CASSGTGVDTIYF
15,TRBJ2-4,TRBD1,-,TRBV5-1,TGCGCCAGCAGCCAGGGCCGGGACAGAGAAAACATTCAGTACTTC,CASSQGRDRENIQYF
17,TRBJ1-1,TRBD1,-,TRBV4-1,TGCGCCAGCAGCCAAGATCGGGGGGACAGGGGGTTTACTGAAGCTTTCTTT,CASSQDRGDRGFTEAFF
14,TRBJ1-1,TRBD1,-,TRBV9,TGTGCCAGCAGCCCCTCGGGGACAGAGTTTGAAGCTTTCTTT,CASSPSGTEFEAFF
14,TRBJ2-7,-,-,TRBV5-1,TGCGCCAGCAGCTTGGCCGGGGCCCCCTACGAGCAGTACTTC,CASSLAGAPYEQYF
13,TRBJ1-1,-,-,TRBV2,TGTGCCAGCAGTGACGACAGTGGAACTGAAGCTTTCTTT,CASSDDSGTEAFF
16,TRBJ2-1,TRBD1,-,TRBV5-1,TGCGCCAGCAGTTCTCTCCCGGGACAGAGCTACAATGAGCAGTTCTTC,CASSSLPGQSYNEQFF
15,TRBJ2-5,-,once,TRBV7-2,TGTGCCAGCAGCTCCGCACCGGACGGATGGGAGACCCAGTACTTC,CASSSAPDGWETQYF
15,TRBJ2-5,-,-,TRBV5-1,TGCGCCAGCAGCTTGGTAGCCAGACTGGGGGAGACCCAGTACTTC,CASSLVARLGETQYF
16,TRBJ2-1,TRBD1,-,TRBV5-1,TGCGCCAGCAGCTTAACCGGGACAGGGGGCTTCGATGAGCAGTTCTTC,CASSLTGTGGFDEQFF
14,TRBJ1-2,-,-,TRBV10-3,TGTGCCATCAGTGAGTCGGGAGGTCCCTATGGCTACACCTTC,CAISESGGPYGYTF
12,TRBJ2-5,-,once,TRBV2,TGTGCCAGCATCCGTTATGGGGAGACCCAGTACTTC,CASIRYGETQYF
13,TRBJ1-2,-,-,TRBV6-1,TGTGCCAGCAGCGGAAGGACAGTCTATGGCTACACCTTC,CASSGRTVYGYTF
14,TRBJ1-1,TRBD1,few,TRBV5-8,TGTGCCAGCAGCTTGGACGACAGGGACACTGAAGCTTTCTTT,CASSLDDRDTEAFF
14,TRBJ1-5,-,-,TRBV11-2,TGTGCCAGCAGCTTAGTTGGGGGCAACCAGCCCCAGCATTTT,CASSLVGGNQPQHF
14,TRBJ1-2,-,-,TRBV19,TGTGCCAGTAGTAAGGAAAGGGCCAACTATGGCTACACCTTC,CASSKERANYGYTF
13,TRBJ1-1,-,few,TRBV6-1,TGTGCCAGCAGTGTGAAAGGGAACACTGAAGCTTTCTTT,CASSVKGNTEAFF
14,TRBJ1-4,-,-,TRBV5-4,TGTGCCAGCAGCTCCAGGGGTACTAATGAAAAACTGTTTTTT,CASSSRGTNEKLFF
13,TRBJ2-1,-,-,TRBV5-1,TGCGCCAGCAGCTTGGTAGGGCATAATGAGCAGTTCTTC,CASSLVGHNEQFF
14,TRBJ2-7,-,-,TRBV7-6,TGTGCCAGCAGCTCGCCGACTGACTCCTACGAGCAGTACTTC,CASSSPTDSYEQYF
15,TRBJ2-7,TRBD2,-,TRBV19,TGTGCCAGTAGTACGGGACTAGCGGGGGGCTACGAGCAGTACTTC,CASSTGLAGGYEQYF